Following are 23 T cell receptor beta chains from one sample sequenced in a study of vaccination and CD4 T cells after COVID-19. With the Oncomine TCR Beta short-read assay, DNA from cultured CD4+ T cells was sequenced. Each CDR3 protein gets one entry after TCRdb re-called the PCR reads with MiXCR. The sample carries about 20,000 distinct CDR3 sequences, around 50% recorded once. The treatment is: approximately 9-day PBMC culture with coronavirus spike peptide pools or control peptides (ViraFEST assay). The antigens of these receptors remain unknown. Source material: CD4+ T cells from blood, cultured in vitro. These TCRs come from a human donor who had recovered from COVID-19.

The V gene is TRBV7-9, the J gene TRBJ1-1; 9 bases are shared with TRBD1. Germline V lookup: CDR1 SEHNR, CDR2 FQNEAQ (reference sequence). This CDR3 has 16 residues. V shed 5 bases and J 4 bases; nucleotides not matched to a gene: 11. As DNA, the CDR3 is TGTGCCAGCAGCCCGGGACAGGGTCCAATCTCCACTGAAGCTTTCTTT. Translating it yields CASSPGQGPISTEAFF.

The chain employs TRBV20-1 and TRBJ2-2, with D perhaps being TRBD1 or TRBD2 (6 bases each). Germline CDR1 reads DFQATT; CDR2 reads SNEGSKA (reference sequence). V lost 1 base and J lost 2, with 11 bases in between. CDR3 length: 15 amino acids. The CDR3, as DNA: TGCAGTGCTAGAGGGGGGGCGGGAAACACCGGGGAGCTGTTTTTT. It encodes CSARGGAGNTGELFF.

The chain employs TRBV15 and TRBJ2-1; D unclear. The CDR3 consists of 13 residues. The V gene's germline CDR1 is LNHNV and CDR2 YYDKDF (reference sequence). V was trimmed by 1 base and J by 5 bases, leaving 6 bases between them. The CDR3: CATSRAINNEQFF. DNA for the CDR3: TGTGCCACCAGCAGAGCCATAAACAATGAGCAGTTCTTC.

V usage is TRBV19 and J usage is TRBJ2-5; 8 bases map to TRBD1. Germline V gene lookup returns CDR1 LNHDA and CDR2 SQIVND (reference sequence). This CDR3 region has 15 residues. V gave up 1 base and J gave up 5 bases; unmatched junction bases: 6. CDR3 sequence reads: CASSIGDRGRETQYF. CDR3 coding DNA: TGTGCCAGTAGTATAGGCGACAGGGGTCGGGAGACCCAGTACTTC.

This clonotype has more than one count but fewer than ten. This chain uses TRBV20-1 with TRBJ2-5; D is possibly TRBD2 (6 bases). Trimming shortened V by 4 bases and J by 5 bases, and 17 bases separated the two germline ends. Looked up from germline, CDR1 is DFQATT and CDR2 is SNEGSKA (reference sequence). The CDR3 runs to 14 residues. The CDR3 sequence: CSATTRRILETQYF. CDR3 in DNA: TGCAGTGCTACGACTAGGAGGATCTTGGAGACCCAGTACTTC.

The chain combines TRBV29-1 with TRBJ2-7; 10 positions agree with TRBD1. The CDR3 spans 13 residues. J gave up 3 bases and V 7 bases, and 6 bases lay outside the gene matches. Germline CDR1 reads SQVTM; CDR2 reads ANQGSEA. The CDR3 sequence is CSGGQGEFYEQYF. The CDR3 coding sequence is TGCAGCGGTGGACAGGGGGAATTCTACGAGCAGTACTTC.

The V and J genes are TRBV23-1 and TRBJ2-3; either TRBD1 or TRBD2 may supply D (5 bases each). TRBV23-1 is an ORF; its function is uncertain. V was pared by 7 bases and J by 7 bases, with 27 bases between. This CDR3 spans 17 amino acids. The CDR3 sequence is CASTHESGTLAHYTQYF. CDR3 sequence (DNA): TGCGCCAGCACCCACGAGTCAGGGACCCTAGCACATTATACGCAGTATTTT.

CDR3 amino acids: CAISEFLENYGYTF. The DNA of the CDR3 is TGTGCCATCAGTGAGTTTTTAGAAAACTATGGCTACACCTTC. The chain links TRBV10-3 to TRBJ1-2; no clear D gene. The length of the CDR3 is 14 residues. In germline, CDR1 is ENHRY, CDR2 SYGVKD. Trimming took off 1 base at V and 2 bases at J, with 8 bases between the two ends.

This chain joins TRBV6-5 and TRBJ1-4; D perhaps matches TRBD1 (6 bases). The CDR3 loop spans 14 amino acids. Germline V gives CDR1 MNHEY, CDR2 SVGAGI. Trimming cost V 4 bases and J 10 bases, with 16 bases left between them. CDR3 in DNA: TGTGCCAGCAGTTCGGACAGCCTAAACCGAAAACTGTTTTTT. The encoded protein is CASSSDSLNRKLFF.

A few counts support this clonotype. CDR3 residues: CASSYGRPGGAFF. CDR3 nucleotide sequence: TGTGCCAGCAGCTATGGACGGCCTGGTGGAGCTTTCTTT. The chain uses TRBV12-3 or TRBV12-4 and TRBJ1-1; D is unresolved. The germline V and J ends were trimmed by 6 bases and 10 bases, with 18 bases remaining between them. The CDR3 extends over 13 amino acids.

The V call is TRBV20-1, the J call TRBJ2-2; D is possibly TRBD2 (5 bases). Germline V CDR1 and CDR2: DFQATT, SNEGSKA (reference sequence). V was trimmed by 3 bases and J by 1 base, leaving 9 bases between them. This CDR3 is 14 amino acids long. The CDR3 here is CSARDAGNTGELFF. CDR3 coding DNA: TGCAGTGCTAGGGACGCGGGGAACACCGGGGAGCTGTTTTTT.

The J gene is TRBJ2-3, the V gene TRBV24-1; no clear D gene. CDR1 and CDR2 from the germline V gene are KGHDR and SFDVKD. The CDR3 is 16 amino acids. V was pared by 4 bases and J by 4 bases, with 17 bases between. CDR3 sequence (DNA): TGTGCCACCAGTGACCGATACGGATTTGGCGCAGATACGCAGTATTTT. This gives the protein CATSDRYGFGADTQYF.

The CDR3 spells CASSHPNRGNTEAFF. CDR3 coding DNA: TGCGCCAGCAGCCACCCTAACAGGGGTAACACTGAAGCTTTCTTT. The rearrangement links TRBV4-1 to TRBJ1-1, with 7 bases fitting TRBD1. The CDR3 has 15 amino acids. With V trimmed by 3 bases and J by 2 bases, 6 bases remained unmatched. Germline V CDR1 and CDR2: MGHRA, YSYEKL.

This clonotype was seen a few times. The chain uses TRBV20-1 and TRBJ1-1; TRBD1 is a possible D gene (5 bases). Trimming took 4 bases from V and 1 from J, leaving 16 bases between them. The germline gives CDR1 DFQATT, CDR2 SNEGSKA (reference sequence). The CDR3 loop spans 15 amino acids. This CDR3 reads CSAKTDTSGNTEAFF. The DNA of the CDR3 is TGCAGTGCTAAAACGGACACGTCTGGGAACACTGAAGCTTTCTTT.

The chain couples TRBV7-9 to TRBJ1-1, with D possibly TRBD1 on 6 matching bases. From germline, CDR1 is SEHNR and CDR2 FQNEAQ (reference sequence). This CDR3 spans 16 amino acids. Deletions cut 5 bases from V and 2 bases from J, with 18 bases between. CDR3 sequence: CASSPRLQGSNTEAFF. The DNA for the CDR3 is TGTGCCAGCAGCCCTCGACTACAGGGTTCAAACACTGAAGCTTTCTTT.

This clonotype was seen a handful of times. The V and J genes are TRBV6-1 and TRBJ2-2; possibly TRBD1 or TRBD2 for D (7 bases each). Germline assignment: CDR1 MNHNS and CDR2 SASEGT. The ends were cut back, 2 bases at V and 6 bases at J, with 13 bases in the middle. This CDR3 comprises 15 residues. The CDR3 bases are TGTGCCAGCAGTGAATTGGCAGGGGGGGCCGGGGAGCTGTTTTTT. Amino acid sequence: CASSELAGGAGELFF.

CDR3: CASSFTGTDTEAFF. DNA of the CDR3: TGTGCCAGCAGCTTCACAGGGACGGACACTGAAGCTTTCTTT. The V call is TRBV7-2, the J call TRBJ1-1; a weak D match, TRBD1 (6 bases). Looked up from germline, CDR1 is SGHTA and CDR2 is FQGNSA. The V end lost 3 bases, the J end lost 3 bases, and 11 bases lay between the germline ends. CDR3 length: 14 amino acids.

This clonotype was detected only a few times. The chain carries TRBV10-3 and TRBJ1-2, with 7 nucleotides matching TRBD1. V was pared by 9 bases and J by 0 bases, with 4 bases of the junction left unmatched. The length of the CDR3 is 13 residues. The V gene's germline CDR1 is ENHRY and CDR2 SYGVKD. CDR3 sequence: CAIGQESNYGYTF. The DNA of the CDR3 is TGTGCCATTGGACAGGAGTCTAACTATGGCTACACCTTC.

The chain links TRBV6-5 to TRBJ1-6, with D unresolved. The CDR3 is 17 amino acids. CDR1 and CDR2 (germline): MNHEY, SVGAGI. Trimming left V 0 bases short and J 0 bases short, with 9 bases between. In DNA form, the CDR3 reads TGTGCCAGCAGTTACTCCCCAGGCAGCTCCTATAATTCACCCCTCCACTTT. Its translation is CASSYSPGSSYNSPLHF.

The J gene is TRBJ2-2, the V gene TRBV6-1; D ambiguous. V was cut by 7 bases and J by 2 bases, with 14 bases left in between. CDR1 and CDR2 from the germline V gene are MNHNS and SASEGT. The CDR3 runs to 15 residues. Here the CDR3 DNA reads TGTGCCAGCACCGCCGCCCAACTAAACACCGGGGAGCTGTTTTTT. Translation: CASTAAQLNTGELFF.

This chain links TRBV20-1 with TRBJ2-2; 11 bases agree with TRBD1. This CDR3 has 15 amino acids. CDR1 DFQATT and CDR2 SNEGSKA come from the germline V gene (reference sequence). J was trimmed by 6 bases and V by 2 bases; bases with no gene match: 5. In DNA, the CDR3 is TGCAGTGCTAGACGGGGACAGGGGGTGGCCGGGGAGCTGTTTTTT. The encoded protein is CSARRGQGVAGELFF.

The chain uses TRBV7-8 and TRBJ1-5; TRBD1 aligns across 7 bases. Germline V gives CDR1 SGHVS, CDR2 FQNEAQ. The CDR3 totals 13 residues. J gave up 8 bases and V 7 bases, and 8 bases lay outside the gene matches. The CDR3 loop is CASTLTGSKPQHF. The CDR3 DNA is TGTGCCAGCACCTTGACAGGGAGCAAGCCCCAGCATTTT.

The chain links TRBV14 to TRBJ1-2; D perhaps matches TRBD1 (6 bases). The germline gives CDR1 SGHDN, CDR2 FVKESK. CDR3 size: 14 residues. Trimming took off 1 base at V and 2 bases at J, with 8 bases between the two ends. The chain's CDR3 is CASSQARGNYGYTF. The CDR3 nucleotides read TGTGCCAGCAGCCAAGCTAGGGGGAACTATGGCTACACCTTC.